This passage covers 32 T cell receptor beta chains from one sample sequenced in a study of cytomegalovirus exposure and HLA in healthy donors. The PCR used 60 Vbeta and 13 Jbeta primers. Sequencing was performed with immunoSEQ multiplex PCR; in TCRdb, only in-frame clones are kept and a portion is missing. The sample yields about 120,000 clones, roughly 76% seen once. Sequenced material: PBMCs. The receptors were gathered from a man aged 25 to 45 in good health and CMV-seronegative.

This clone was recorded a few times. The chain recombines TRBV6-6 with TRBJ1-1; no clear D gene. In germline, CDR1 is MNHNY, CDR2 SVGAGI (reference sequence). Trimming left V 6 bases short and J 3 bases short, with 11 bases between. The CDR3 runs 13 residues. CDR3 residues: CASSLAAYTEAFF. The CDR3 bases are TGTGCCAGCAGCCTGGCGGCGTACACTGAAGCTTTCTTT.

This clone appeared once. The V gene is TRBV7-8, the J gene TRBJ1-1; D remains unclear. The V and J ends lost 0 bases and 1 base respectively, with 9 bases between them. This CDR3 spans 15 amino acids. The germline V gene encodes CDR1 SGHVS and CDR2 FQNEAQ. CDR3: CASSLAARQNTEAFF. The CDR3 DNA reads as TGTGCCAGCAGCTTAGCGGCCAGACAGAACACTGAAGCTTTCTTT.

The chain uses TRBV7-8 and TRBJ2-7; 8 bases are shared with TRBD1. V dropped 5 bases and J dropped 3; count of bases not matched to a gene: 3. The CDR3 is 13 amino acids. Germline CDR1 SGHVS, CDR2 FQNEAQ. The CDR3 here is CASSPGQGYEQYF. CDR3 nucleotide sequence: TGTGCCAGCAGCCCCGGACAGGGCTACGAGCAGTACTTC.

V gene TRBV27 combines with J gene TRBJ2-7, with D possibly TRBD2 on 6 matching bases. From germline, CDR1 is MNHEY and CDR2 SMNVEV (reference sequence). V was cut by 5 bases and J by 0 bases, with 14 bases left in between. The CDR3 length is 15 residues. CDR3: CASSPAGRASYEQYF. CDR3 DNA sequence: TGTGCCAGCAGTCCGGCGGGACGGGCCTCCTACGAGCAGTACTTC.

The genes are TRBV2 and TRBJ1-2; 12 nucleotides match TRBD1. The germline V gene encodes CDR1 SNHLY and CDR2 FYNNEI. After removal of 8 bases from V and 7 bases from J, the junction contained 5 bases not matched to a gene. The CDR3 is 13 residues long. In DNA form, the CDR3 reads TGTGCCAGCCGGCGGGACAGGGGGCCTGGCTACACCTTC. Its protein is CASRRDRGPGYTF. Full variable domain (rest looked up from reference TRBV2 and TRBJ1-2): EPEVTQTPSHQVTQMGQEVILRCVPISNHLYFYWYRQILGQKVEFLVSFYNNEISEKSEIFDDQFSVERPDGSNFTLKIRSTKLEDSAMYFCASRRDRGPGYTFGSGTRLTVV.

The chain is built from TRBV9 and TRBJ2-3, with 10 bases lining up with TRBD1. V gave up 4 bases and J gave up 5 bases; unmatched junction bases: 4. This CDR3 has 14 amino acids. Germline V gives CDR1 SGDLS, CDR2 YYNGEE. The CDR3 coding sequence is TGTGCCAGCAGCTTAGGACAGGGGGAAGATACGCAGTATTTT. It encodes CASSLGQGEDTQYF.

This chain uses TRBV5-6 with TRBJ2-7; 10 bases agree with TRBD1. The CDR3 runs to 14 residues. J lost 4 bases, V lost 0 bases, and 1 base had no gene match. The V gene's germline CDR1 is SGHDT and CDR2 YYEEEE. This CDR3 is CASSLGQGAYEQYF. Here the CDR3 DNA reads TGTGCCAGCAGCTTGGGACAGGGGGCGTACGAGCAGTACTTC.

A single count supports this clone. The chain uses TRBV5-4 and TRBJ2-1; TRBD2 matches at 9 bases. Germline lookup yields CDR1 SGHNT and CDR2 YYREEE (reference sequence). This CDR3 has 18 residues. J was trimmed by 4 bases and V by 0 bases; bases with no gene match: 11. Here the CDR3 DNA reads TGTGCCAGCAGCTTGGTCTCCGCGCGGGGGGGCGATTACAATGAGCAGTTCTTC. It translates to CASSLVSARGGDYNEQFF.

The chain employs TRBV7-2 and TRBJ1-1; D is undetermined. CDR3 size: 15 residues. Deletions cut 2 bases from V and 6 bases from J, with 16 bases between. In germline, CDR1 is SGHTA, CDR2 FQGNSA. The CDR3 is CASSLYATASPEAFF. CDR3 coding DNA: TGTGCCAGCAGCTTATATGCAACAGCCAGCCCTGAAGCTTTCTTT.

The J gene is TRBJ2-7, the V gene TRBV5-1; 7 bases map to TRBD1. V was clipped by 5 bases and J by 3 bases; unmatched bases: 14. The CDR3 is 16 residues long. Germline assignment: CDR1 SGHRS and CDR2 YFSETQ. In nucleotides, the CDR3 is TGCGCCAGCAGTAAACGGACAGGCCAGCAATTCTACGAGCAGTACTTC. Translation gives CASSKRTGQQFYEQYF.

The chain couples TRBV7-2 to TRBJ2-7, with 12 bases identical to TRBD1. V lost 3 bases to trimming and J lost 5 bases; unmatched junction nucleotides: 14. The germline gives CDR1 SGHTA, CDR2 FQGNSA. This CDR3 is built from 18 residues. The CDR3 sequence is CASSFPGGTGGLGNEQYF. As DNA, the CDR3 is TGTGCCAGCAGCTTCCCTGGCGGGACAGGGGGCCTGGGCAACGAGCAGTACTTC. The full variable domain, its missing parts supplied by reference TRBV7-2 and TRBJ2-7, is GAGVSQSPSNKVTEKGKDVELRCDPISGHTALYWYRQSLGQGLEFLIYFQGNSAPDKSGLPSDRFSAERTGGSVSTLTIQRTQQEDSAVYLCASSFPGGTGGLGNEQYFGPGTRLTVT.

The V gene is TRBV25-1, the J gene TRBJ1-1; possibly TRBD1 for D (6 bases). The CDR3 has 13 amino acids. V dropped 6 bases and J dropped 2 bases, with 10 bases sitting between them. Germline CDR1 is MGHDK and CDR2 is SYGVNS. The CDR3 reads CASSPTGNTEAFF. In nucleotides, the CDR3 is TGTGCCAGCAGCCCGACAGGAAACACTGAAGCTTTCTTT.

This chain connects TRBV18 to TRBJ2-7; 10 nucleotides agree with TRBD1. The CDR3 has 15 residues. CDR1 is KGHSH, CDR2 LQKENI, per germline. Unmatched junction bases numbered 7, after V lost 2 bases and J lost 6 bases. CDR3 in amino acids: CASSPSSGTGVEQYF. CDR3 nucleotide sequence: TGTGCCAGCTCACCATCCTCCGGGACAGGGGTCGAGCAGTACTTC.

On this clone: A read error may account for a junction end that differs from germline. The chain combines TRBV19 with TRBJ1-5; D may be TRBD1 (5 bases). The CDR3 extends over 17 amino acids. The germline V gene encodes CDR1 LNHDA and CDR2 SQIVND (reference sequence). The CDR3 here is CASSILGGGEDILPLNF. The CDR3 DNA reads TGTGCCAGTAGTATTCTGGGGGGAGGGGAAGATATCCTCCCGCTTAATTTT.

The chain uses TRBV27 and TRBJ2-7; D is undetermined. Germline assignment: CDR1 MNHEY and CDR2 SMNVEV (reference sequence). V lost 5 bases, J lost 0 bases, and 11 bases lay in between. The CDR3 is 14 residues long. CDR3 region: CASSLGLSSYEQYF. CDR3 bases: TGTGCCAGCAGTCTGGGCCTCAGCTCCTACGAGCAGTACTTC.

The chain combines TRBV7-9 with TRBJ1-3, with D uncertain. The CDR3 is made up of 14 amino acids. The germline gives CDR1 SEHNR, CDR2 FQNEAQ (reference sequence). The V gene lost 5 bases and the J gene lost 2 bases, with 10 bases spanning the gap. The CDR3 is CASSPSGAGNTIYF. CDR3 nucleotides: TGTGCCAGCAGCCCCTCCGGGGCTGGAAACACCATATATTTT.

The J gene is TRBJ1-1, the V gene TRBV6-5; D is unclear. Germline V gene sequence: CDR1 MNHEY, CDR2 SVGAGI. The germline V and J ends were trimmed by 2 bases and 3 bases, with 16 bases remaining between them. The CDR3 covers 16 residues. CDR3 region: CASSYGFTGVHTEAFF. Written as DNA, the CDR3 is TGTGCCAGCAGTTACGGATTTACCGGGGTTCACACTGAAGCTTTCTTT.

The gene calls are TRBV28 and TRBJ1-5; D is unclear. This CDR3 contains 11 residues. Germline V gene lookup returns CDR1 MDHEN and CDR2 SYDVKM. V shed 5 bases and J shed 5 bases, with 4 bases lying between them. The CDR3 protein is CASSLDQPQHF. The CDR3, as DNA: TGTGCCAGCAGTCTAGATCAGCCCCAGCATTTT.

The chain uses TRBV27 and TRBJ2-7; D may be TRBD1 (5 bases). The CDR3 runs 14 residues. Trimming shortened V by 3 bases and J by 1 base, and 10 bases separated the two germline ends. Germline lookup yields CDR1 MNHEY and CDR2 SMNVEV (reference sequence). CDR3 in DNA: TGTGCCAGCAGTTTGAATGGGGCTTCCTACGAGCAGTACTTC. Protein product: CASSLNGASYEQYF.

The chain joins TRBV6-5 to TRBJ2-7; TRBD1 aligns across 9 bases. J lost 2 bases, V lost 6 bases, and 5 bases had no gene match. This CDR3 contains 14 residues. Germline CDR1 and CDR2: MNHEY and SVGAGI. DNA for the CDR3: TGTGCCAGCAGCTCGGACAGGGGCGCCTACGAGCAGTACTTC. Its translation: CASSSDRGAYEQYF.

CDR3 nucleotides: TGTGCCAGCAGCTTGCCCCCCACTTACGAGCAGTACTTC. Protein sequence: CASSLPPTYEQYF. The chain combines TRBV7-2 with TRBJ2-5; D gene unclear. The end of the DNA is better explained by TRBJ2-7, so the J call may be wrong. The CDR3 covers 13 residues. From germline, CDR1 is SGHTA and CDR2 FQGNSA.

CDR3 sequence: CASKTNVGAFF. The CDR3 bases are TGTGCCAGCAAAACGAACGTGGGCGCTTTCTTT. The gene calls are TRBV6-1 and TRBJ1-1; D uncertain. V shed 7 bases and J shed 11 bases, with 14 bases lying between them. The CDR3 has 11 amino acids. In germline, CDR1 is MNHNS, CDR2 SASEGT.

This chain links TRBV9 with TRBJ1-1, with 12 bases matching TRBD1. CDR3 size: 15 residues. V was clipped by 5 bases and J by 11 bases; unmatched bases: 13. In germline, CDR1 is SGDLS, CDR2 YYNGEE. The CDR3 loop is CASSVIGTGGAPAFF. The CDR3 bases are TGTGCCAGCAGTGTTATCGGGACAGGGGGCGCCCCGGCTTTCTTT.

Turning to this clone: Other DNA sequences from this sample encode an identical CDR3 as well. The chain couples TRBV2 to TRBJ2-5; D is perhaps TRBD2 (7 bases). From germline, CDR1 is SNHLY and CDR2 FYNNEI. CDR3 length equals 15 residues. V was clipped by 0 bases and J by 1 base, with 9 bases between them. CDR3 in DNA: TGTGCCAGCAGTGAAGCGCGGGGGCCCCAAGAGACCCAGTACTTC. Translating it yields CASSEARGPQETQYF.

The chain combines TRBV9 with TRBJ2-1; TRBD1 matches at 12 bases. The CDR3 length is 17 residues. Losses at the gene ends were 4 bases for V and 7 bases for J; bases not matched to a gene: 12. Germline CDR1 and CDR2: SGDLS and YYNGEE. The CDR3, as DNA: TGTGCCAGCAGCACCCCCGAGGGACAGGGGGCGAGGAATGAGCAGTTCTTC. Encoded protein: CASSTPEGQGARNEQFF.

This chain links TRBV9 with TRBJ2-7; 7 bases match TRBD1. In germline, CDR1 is SGDLS, CDR2 YYNGEE. V lost 1 base to trimming and J lost 5 bases; unmatched junction nucleotides: 12. The CDR3 contains 16 residues. The CDR3 DNA reads TGTGCCAGCAGCGTATGGGAGACAGGGATAGGGAACGAGCAGTACTTC. The encoded protein is CASSVWETGIGNEQYF.

This rearrangement joins TRBV5-6 to TRBJ2-3; possible D gene TRBD1, 5 bases. CDR1 is SGHDT and CDR2 is YYEEEE in the germline V gene. V lost 3 bases, J lost 0 bases, and 8 bases lay in between. The CDR3 has 14 amino acids. CDR3 in amino acids: CASSSPGSTDTQYF. CDR3 bases: TGTGCCAGCAGCTCCCCAGGGAGCACAGATACGCAGTATTTT.

Comments on this clone: A read error may produce the germline difference seen at one junction end. This chain links TRBV7-9 with TRBJ2-7; D is possibly TRBD2 (5 bases). This CDR3 spans 15 amino acids. Germline CDR1 SEHNR, CDR2 FQNEAQ (reference sequence). The CDR3 region is CSSSLKNEGTNEQYF. The CDR3, as DNA: TGTTCCAGCAGCTTAAAGAATGAGGGAACGAACGAGCAGTACTTC.

Here the CDR3 DNA reads TGCGCCAGCAGCGTTAGCGGGGGGTACTCCTACGAGCAGTACTTC. Its translation: CASSVSGGYSYEQYF. The V and J genes are TRBV5-1 and TRBJ2-7; the match to TRBD2 covers 10 bases. V shed 4 bases and J 0 bases; nucleotides not matched to a gene: 4. CDR1 is SGHRS, CDR2 YFSETQ, per germline. The CDR3 is 15 residues long.

V and J are TRBV7-9 and TRBJ2-7; D may be TRBD1 (6 bases). The CDR3 extends over 14 amino acids. CDR1 and CDR2 from the germline V gene are SEHNR and FQNEAQ (reference sequence). V lost 1 base and J 3 bases, leaving 10 bases between the germline ends. The CDR3 is CASSLGSGVYEQYF. The CDR3 DNA reads as TGTGCCAGCAGCTTAGGGTCAGGGGTCTACGAGCAGTACTTC.

J is TRBJ1-5 and V is TRBV6-1; 9 bases are shared with TRBD1. Germline trimming cut 6 bases from V and 2 bases from J; bases unmatched to any gene: 5. Germline V gene sequence: CDR1 MNHNS, CDR2 SASEGT. The CDR3 contains 15 residues. In DNA form, the CDR3 reads TGTGCCAGCAGCGACAGGGGGTTGGGCAATCAGCCCCAGCATTTT. As protein: CASSDRGLGNQPQHF.

The rearrangement uses TRBV11-2 and TRBJ2-2, with D perhaps TRBD1 (6 bases). The CDR3 has 15 residues. Trimming stripped 5 bases from V and 4 bases from J, with 14 bases between. Germline V gives CDR1 SGHAT, CDR2 FQNNGV. The CDR3 spells CASSPPGAGTGELFF. CDR3 coding DNA: TGTGCCAGCAGCCCCCCAGGGGCGGGCACCGGGGAGCTGTTTTTT.